These 17 T cell receptor beta chains originate from one sample sequenced in a study of cytomegalovirus exposure and HLA in healthy donors. PCR was performed using 60 Vbeta and 13 Jbeta primers. Clones were sequenced by immunoSEQ multiplex PCR, and TCRdb holds only the in-frame ones, with some missing. The sample spans 130,000 or so clones; the ten largest clones claim roughly 1.6%. The sample was PBMCs. Receptors originate from a woman aged 40-49 years in good health and CMV-seronegative.

The chain recombines TRBV2 with TRBJ2-1; 10 positions agree with TRBD2. Germline values: CDR1 SNHLY, CDR2 FYNNEI. V shed 9 bases, J shed 2 bases, and the junction held 4 bases outside the gene matches. The CDR3 length is 14 residues. The CDR3 coding sequence is TGTGCCAGTTTCAGCGGGGGGGCCTACAATGAGCAGTTCTTC. Its translation is CASFSGGAYNEQFF.

This chain uses TRBV7-2 with TRBJ1-1; D is undetermined. CDR1 is SGHTA, CDR2 FQGNSA, per germline. Trimming cost V 2 bases and J 1 base, with 8 bases left between them. The CDR3 covers 14 residues. The CDR3 loop is CASSLNQQNTEAFF. As DNA, the CDR3 is TGTGCCAGCAGCTTAAACCAACAGAACACTGAAGCTTTCTTT.

This chain joins TRBV10-3 and TRBJ2-3; TRBD1 aligns across 10 bases. V lost 7 bases and J lost 6; bases outside the gene matches: 4. Germline loops: CDR1 ENHRY, CDR2 SYGVKD. This CDR3 spans 13 amino acids. For the CDR3, the DNA is TGTGCCATCATGGGACAGGGGACGGATACGCAGTATTTT. The encoded protein is CAIMGQGTDTQYF.

The chain employs TRBV9 and TRBJ2-2; 11 nucleotides match TRBD1. V was clipped by 4 bases and J by 1 base; unmatched bases: 6. CDR1 is SGDLS, CDR2 YYNGEE, per germline. The CDR3 runs 17 residues. DNA for the CDR3: TGTGCCAGCAGCAAACGGACAGGGGGCCGGAACACCGGGGAGCTGTTTTTT. Translated: CASSKRTGGRNTGELFF.

V usage is TRBV10-3 and J usage is TRBJ2-6, with D maybe TRBD2 (5 bases). Germline assignment: CDR1 ENHRY and CDR2 SYGVKD. The CDR3 loop spans 15 amino acids. V was trimmed by 0 bases and J by 4 bases, leaving 7 bases between them. Written as DNA, the CDR3 is TGTGCCATCAGTGAGTCGAGGGCCGGGGCCAACGTCCTGACTTTC. Protein product: CAISESRAGANVLTF.

The chain couples TRBV5-4 to TRBJ2-6, with D maybe TRBD1 (5 bases). Between the trimmed V and J ends, which lost 1 base and 0 bases, there was a span of 8 bases. CDR3 length equals 16 residues. Germline V lookup: CDR1 SGHNT, CDR2 YYREEE (reference sequence). The chain's CDR3 is CASSLPRGSGANVLTF. The CDR3 coding sequence is TGTGCCAGCAGCTTGCCTAGGGGCTCTGGGGCCAACGTCCTGACTTTC.

The V and J genes are TRBV5-1 and TRBJ2-6; 11 bases align to TRBD1. The V gene's germline CDR1 is SGHRS and CDR2 YFSETQ. Germline trimming cut 2 bases from V and 1 base from J; bases unmatched to any gene: 8. This CDR3 contains 19 residues. As DNA, the CDR3 is TGCGCCAGCAGCTTATCTTACGGACAGGGGGCGTCTGGGGCCAACGTCCTGACTTTC. It translates to CASSLSYGQGASGANVLTF.

This chain links TRBV7-9 with TRBJ1-1; 7 nucleotides align to TRBD1. This CDR3 is 13 amino acids long. Germline CDR1 is SEHNR and CDR2 is FQNEAQ (reference sequence). J lost 4 bases, V lost 4 bases, and 3 bases had no gene match. The DNA for the CDR3 is TGTGCCAGCAGCTCACAGGGGAGCACTGAAGCTTTCTTT. Translating gives CASSSQGSTEAFF.

The chain links TRBV6-4 to TRBJ2-3, with 8 positions matching TRBD2. Germline V lookup: CDR1 MRHNA, CDR2 SNTAGT. J lost 1 base, V lost 4 bases, and 4 bases had no gene match. The CDR3 has 15 residues. The chain's CDR3 is CASSVAGGGTDTQYF. DNA of the CDR3: TGTGCCAGCAGTGTGGCGGGGGGCGGCACAGATACGCAGTATTTT.

The rearrangement uses TRBV15 and TRBJ1-1, with 11 positions matching TRBD1. J gave up 6 bases and V 3 bases, and 6 bases lay outside the gene matches. Germline CDR1 reads LNHNV; CDR2 reads YYDKDF (reference sequence). CDR3 length equals 15 residues. CDR3 coding DNA: TGTGCCACCAGCAGGCGGACAGGGGGCTTCTCTGAAGCTTTCTTT. Translated: CATSRRTGGFSEAFF.

The chain recombines TRBV9 with TRBJ2-3; TRBD2 matches 15 bases. This CDR3 contains 17 residues. The trim removed 4 bases at V and 2 bases at J, leaving 5 bases unmatched. Germline-derived CDR1 and CDR2 are SGDLS and YYNGEE. Here the CDR3 DNA reads TGTGCCAGCAGCTCAGGGACTAGCGGGGGGTTCACAGATACGCAGTATTTT. This sequence encodes CASSSGTSGGFTDTQYF. Together with reference TRBV9 and TRBJ2-3, the CDR3 gives the full variable domain: DSGVTQTPKHLITATGQRVTLRCSPRSGDLSVYWYQQSLDQGLQFLIQYYNGEERAKGNILERFSAQQFPDLHSELNLSSLELGDSALYFCASSSGTSGGFTDTQYFGPGTRLTVL.

The chain is built from TRBV10-3 and TRBJ2-3, with D possibly matching TRBD1 (6 bases). Germline V lookup: CDR1 ENHRY, CDR2 SYGVKD. This CDR3 region has 12 residues. Between the trimmed V and J ends, which lost 9 bases and 1 base, there was a span of 8 bases. The chain's CDR3 is CAIQGGTDTQYF. DNA of the CDR3: TGTGCCATACAGGGAGGCACAGATACGCAGTATTTT.

V usage is TRBV7-9 and J usage is TRBJ1-2; D remains ambiguous. Germline CDR1 is SEHNR and CDR2 is FQNEAQ (reference sequence). The CDR3 runs 13 residues. V gave up 5 bases and J gave up 2 bases, with 9 bases separating them. The CDR3 coding sequence is TGTGCCAGCAGCCCTCCCGCGAACTATGGCTACACCTTC. Its protein is CASSPPANYGYTF. The whole variable domain, filled in from reference TRBV7-9 and TRBJ1-2, reads DTGVSQNPRHKITKRGQNVTFRCDPISEHNRLYWYRQTLGQGPEFLTYFQNEAQLEKSRLLSDRFSAERPKGSFSTLEIQRTEQGDSAMYLCASSPPANYGYTFGSGTRLTVV.

The chain has TRBV19 and TRBJ1-1, with a tentative D call TRBD1 (6 bases). Trimming took 5 bases from V and 0 from J, leaving 19 bases between them. Germline loops: CDR1 LNHDA, CDR2 SQIVND (reference sequence). The CDR3 extends over 17 amino acids. CDR3 loop: CASSVLRGRGVNTEAFF. CDR3 nucleotide sequence: TGTGCCAGTAGTGTACTCCGCGGCAGGGGAGTGAACACTGAAGCTTTCTTT.

The V call is TRBV7-3, the J call TRBJ1-1; 9 nucleotides agree with TRBD1. Germline CDR1 reads SGHTA; CDR2 reads FQGTGA. The V gene end was trimmed by 5 bases and the J gene end by 4 bases; junction bases not matched to a gene: 8. CDR3 length: 15 amino acids. CDR3 sequence reads: CASSQTGTGSTEAFF. The CDR3 DNA follows: TGTGCCAGCAGCCAAACCGGGACAGGGAGCACTGAAGCTTTCTTT.

V is TRBV7-9 and J is TRBJ1-5; 8 nucleotides align to TRBD1. V was clipped by 5 bases and J by 3 bases; unmatched bases: 6. The germline gives CDR1 SEHNR, CDR2 FQNEAQ (reference sequence). This CDR3 region has 15 residues. CDR3: CASSTDRVLNQPQHF. DNA for the CDR3: TGTGCCAGCAGCACGGACAGGGTTCTCAATCAGCCCCAGCATTTT.

The CDR3 DNA reads TGCGCCAGCGGGTCCCCGGGACAGGGGAGGGAAAAACTGTTTTTT. Translating gives CASGSPGQGREKLFF. The chain is built from TRBV10-1 and TRBJ1-4, with TRBD1 matching 10 bases. This CDR3 comprises 15 residues. Germline-derived CDR1 and CDR2 are WNHNN and SYGVQD (reference sequence). V shed 8 bases and J 8 bases; nucleotides not matched to a gene: 11.